Listed below are T cell receptor beta chains from one sample, sequenced in a study of post-analysis software for immune sequencing data. TCRdb redid the calling of the PCR reads with MiXCR, one entry per CDR3 protein. Here the sample spans about 540,000 distinct CDR3 sequences, roughly 34% being singletons. The sequencing sample was made of blood. The receptors were sampled from a girl aged 2 to 17 with multiple sclerosis. CDR3s include the opening cysteine and the closing phenylalanine or tryptophan. The order of the fields is J gene, V gene, clone size, D gene, CDR3 DNA, CDR3 protein. The D gene is left open where the match is weak. Size is omitted from some rows. Given values are once, few, many or a class for expanded clones.

J: TRBJ2-1; V: TRBV2; size: -; D: TRBD2; DNA: TGTGCCAGCAGGGACGGACTAGTGGTGGGCAATGAGCAGTTCTTC; CDR3: CASRDGLVVGNEQFF
J: TRBJ2-7; V: TRBV20-1; size: -; D: -; DNA: TGCAGTGCGGAAGAGGCAGGGCCTTCCTACGAGCAGTACTTC; CDR3: CSAEEAGPSYEQYF
J: TRBJ2-3; V: TRBV20-1; size: few; D: -; DNA: TGCAGTGCCCAGATCGCCAGAGCTAGCACAGATACGCAGTATTTT; CDR3: CSAQIARASTDTQYF
J: TRBJ1-4; V: TRBV7-2; size: -; D: TRBD1; DNA: TGTGCCAGCAGCCCCCGACAGGGCCTGGATGAAAAACTGTTTTTT; CDR3: CASSPRQGLDEKLFF
J: TRBJ1-1; V: TRBV28; size: -; D: -; DNA: TGTGCCAGCACCTTACAGCAAGTGAACACTGAAGCTTTCTTT; CDR3: CASTLQQVNTEAFF
J: TRBJ2-1; V: TRBV29-1; size: few; D: -; DNA: TGCAGCGTGAGCCGGGACCGACGGGTTGAGCAGTTCTTC; CDR3: CSVSRDRRVEQFF
J: TRBJ2-3; V: TRBV9; size: -; D: TRBD2; DNA: TGTGCCAGCAGCGATAGCGGGGTACGCACAGATACGCAGTATTTT; CDR3: CASSDSGVRTDTQYF
J: TRBJ2-7; V: TRBV28; size: -; D: -; DNA: TGTGCCAGCAGTTCCTTCTCTAGCTACGAGCAGTACTTC; CDR3: CASSSFSSYEQYF
J: TRBJ2-5; V: TRBV9; size: -; D: -; DNA: TGTGCCAGCAGTGGAAGTCCGGCACAGGCGGAGGAGACCCAGTACTTC; CDR3: CASSGSPAQAEETQYF
J: TRBJ2-1; V: TRBV20-1; size: -; D: TRBD1; DNA: TGCAGTGCTAGAGATTCCGGGGACAGTCGCTTCCTCTCCTACAATGAGCAGTTCTTC; CDR3: CSARDSGDSRFLSYNEQFF
J: TRBJ1-1; V: TRBV5-1; size: -; D: -; DNA: TGCGCCAGCAGCTTGGTCGCAGGGAGTATCAGCACTGAAGCTTTCTTT; CDR3: CASSLVAGSISTEAFF
J: TRBJ2-2; V: TRBV29-1; size: few; D: TRBD1; DNA: TGCAGCGTTGTCGACAGGGTTGAAAACACCGGGGAGCTGTTTTTT; CDR3: CSVVDRVENTGELFF
J: TRBJ2-3; V: TRBV12-5; size: many; D: -; DNA: TGTGCTAGTGGTCTCTCGACAGATACGCAGTATTTT; CDR3: CASGLSTDTQYF
J: TRBJ2-4; V: TRBV5-1; size: once; D: -; DNA: TGCGCCGGCGCCCAGGGGGGCTTAAACATTCAGTACTTC; CDR3: CAGAQGGLNIQYF
J: TRBJ2-1; V: TRBV5-6; size: -; D: -; DNA: TGTGCCAGCAGCTTGATAACGGGTTCCTACAATGAGCAGTTCTTC; CDR3: CASSLITGSYNEQFF
J: TRBJ2-7; V: TRBV5-1; size: -; D: TRBD2; DNA: TGCGCCAGCAGCTTGGATGCCACTAGCGCCTCCGAGCAGTACTTC; CDR3: CASSLDATSASEQYF
J: TRBJ2-5; V: TRBV20-1; size: once; D: TRBD2; DNA: TGCAGTGCTAGAGATCGGGTAGCGGGGCAAGAGACCCAGTACTTC; CDR3: CSARDRVAGQETQYF
J: TRBJ1-1; V: TRBV5-5; size: -; D: TRBD1; DNA: TGTGCCAGCAAGCTGGACAGGGGGGCCTTGAACACTGAAGCTTTCTTT; CDR3: CASKLDRGALNTEAFF
J: TRBJ2-3; V: TRBV15; size: few; D: -; DNA: TGTGCCACCAGCGGGTCCCGTGGGGCCTTCAAATATACGCAGTATTTT; CDR3: CATSGSRGAFKYTQYF
J: TRBJ2-3; V: TRBV24-1; size: few; D: -; DNA: TGTGCCACCAGTGATTCCCTTACGCAGTATTTT; CDR3: CATSDSLTQYF
J: TRBJ2-1; V: TRBV4-2; size: -; D: -; DNA: TGTGCCAGCAGCCAAGATCGGCAGGGGCTTGCTTCCTCCTACAATGAGCAGTTCTTC; CDR3: CASSQDRQGLASSYNEQFF
J: TRBJ2-7; V: TRBV4-2; size: few; D: -; DNA: TGTGCCAGCAGCCAAATGCGAGACGAGCAGTACTTC; CDR3: CASSQMRDEQYF
J: TRBJ1-1; V: TRBV5-1; size: -; D: -; DNA: TGCGCCAGCAGCTCGTCGACGAACACTGAAGCTTTCTTT; CDR3: CASSSSTNTEAFF
J: TRBJ2-5; V: TRBV7-8; size: few; D: -; DNA: TGTGCCAGCAGCTTATTGAACTACCAAGAGACCCAGTACTTC; CDR3: CASSLLNYQETQYF
J: TRBJ2-7; V: TRBV20-1; size: -; D: -; DNA: TGCAGTGCTAGAGCTACGGGAAAAGGTTACGAGCAGTACTTC; CDR3: CSARATGKGYEQYF
J: TRBJ1-2; V: TRBV18; size: -; D: TRBD1; DNA: TGTGCCAGCTCACCACAGGACAGGGGAAATGTTGGCTACACCTTC; CDR3: CASSPQDRGNVGYTF
J: TRBJ2-7; V: TRBV20-1; size: few; D: TRBD1; DNA: TGCAGTGCGTCTACTCCGGGACAGGGTATAAGGTACGAGCAGTACTTC; CDR3: CSASTPGQGIRYEQYF
J: TRBJ2-1; V: TRBV7-9; size: -; D: -; DNA: TGTGCCAGCAGCTTATTCGTTGGTGAGCAGTTCTTC; CDR3: CASSLFVGEQFF
J: TRBJ1-2; V: TRBV7-3; size: -; D: -; DNA: TGTGCCAGCAGCTTAGGCCGGGGTGGCGGCTACACCTTC; CDR3: CASSLGRGGGYTF
J: TRBJ1-2; V: TRBV11-2; size: -; D: TRBD1; DNA: TGTGCCAGCAACTTATGGCAGGGGGCGGAGGATGGCTACACCTTC; CDR3: CASNLWQGAEDGYTF
J: TRBJ2-5; V: TRBV12-3/TRBV12-4; size: once; D: TRBD2; DNA: TGTGCCAGCAGTTTGTTCCCTGTGACTAGCGGGGAACAAGAGACCCAGTACTTC; CDR3: CASSLFPVTSGEQETQYF
J: TRBJ2-5; V: TRBV4-1; size: few; D: TRBD1; DNA: TGCGCCAGCAGCCACGGTTTGGCGACAGGGGAGCAAGAGACCCAGTACTTC; CDR3: CASSHGLATGEQETQYF
J: TRBJ1-2; V: TRBV6-1; size: few; D: TRBD1; DNA: TGTGCCAGCAGTGAATCGGGACAGGCATACTATGGCTACACCTTC; CDR3: CASSESGQAYYGYTF
J: TRBJ2-1; V: TRBV7-6; size: -; D: -; DNA: TGTGCCAGCAGCTTAAGCGGGGAGCAGTTCTTC; CDR3: CASSLSGEQFF
J: TRBJ2-7; V: TRBV9; size: -; D: -; DNA: TGTGCCAGCAGCGTAGATGAGGGGGATACCTACGAGCAGTACTTC; CDR3: CASSVDEGDTYEQYF
J: TRBJ2-7; V: TRBV3-1; size: -; D: TRBD2; DNA: TGTGCCAGCAGCTCCGCGGCGGGGGTTCGCGAGCAGTACTTC; CDR3: CASSSAAGVREQYF
J: TRBJ2-1; V: TRBV5-1; size: -; D: TRBD2; DNA: TGCGCCAGCAGCTTGGCCTTTGGCGGGAGGAATGAGCAGTTCTTC; CDR3: CASSLAFGGRNEQFF
J: TRBJ2-1; V: TRBV5-1; size: -; D: -; DNA: TGCGCCAGCAGCCTTCCCGGGACGCGTGAGCAGTTCTTC; CDR3: CASSLPGTREQFF
J: TRBJ2-1; V: TRBV18; size: few; D: TRBD1; DNA: TGTGCCAGCTCACCACAAGGACAGGGGATCGGCAATGAGCAGTTCTTC; CDR3: CASSPQGQGIGNEQFF
J: TRBJ2-1; V: TRBV20-1; size: -; D: TRBD2; DNA: TGCAGTGCTAGAGGGTTGGCGGGGGAGTACAATGAGCAGTTCTTC; CDR3: CSARGLAGEYNEQFF
J: TRBJ2-7; V: TRBV5-1; size: few; D: -; DNA: TGCGCCAGCAGCTTGGAGGCTTCCCTCGAGCAGTACTTC; CDR3: CASSLEASLEQYF
J: TRBJ2-7; V: TRBV7-9; size: few; D: -; DNA: TGTGCCAGCAGCTTCCCCCGGGGCGGCAAGTCCTACGAGCAGTACTTC; CDR3: CASSFPRGGKSYEQYF
J: TRBJ2-5; V: TRBV25-1; size: -; D: TRBD2; DNA: TGTGCCAGCAGTGATTGGGTTAGCGGGGCACTACAAGAGACCCAGTACTTC; CDR3: CASSDWVSGALQETQYF
J: TRBJ2-5; V: TRBV29-1; size: -; D: -; DNA: TGCAGCGTTGTGTACAGCCAAGAGACCCAGTACTTC; CDR3: CSVVYSQETQYF
J: TRBJ1-1; V: TRBV5-1; size: few; D: TRBD1; DNA: TGCGCCAGCAGCTCCGGGACAGGGTTCGGTGAAGCTTTCTTT; CDR3: CASSSGTGFGEAFF
J: TRBJ2-3; V: TRBV5-5; size: -; D: TRBD1; DNA: TGTGCCAGCAGCGATTGGACAGGGTGGGAAGATACGCAGTATTTT; CDR3: CASSDWTGWEDTQYF
J: TRBJ1-5; V: TRBV19; size: -; D: -; DNA: TGTGCCAGTAGTGGGCGGGGCGCAATCAATCAGCCCCAGCATTTT; CDR3: CASSGRGAINQPQHF
J: TRBJ1-5; V: TRBV4-1; size: -; D: -; DNA: TGCGCCAGCAGCCAAGAGAGGGCCTCGGGGTTCAATCAGCCCCAGCATTTT; CDR3: CASSQERASGFNQPQHF
J: TRBJ2-5; V: TRBV6-5; size: few; D: TRBD2; DNA: TGTGCCAGCAGTTACCCGACGGGGACTACCGAGACCCAGTACTTC; CDR3: CASSYPTGTTETQYF
J: TRBJ2-4; V: TRBV6-6; size: -; D: -; DNA: TGTGCCAGCAGTAACCTAGCCGGGGGCCTCAAAAACATTCAGTACTTC; CDR3: CASSNLAGGLKNIQYF
J: TRBJ2-3; V: TRBV7-2; size: few; D: TRBD2; DNA: TGTGCCAGCAGGACCGCGGGGGTAGATACGCAGTATTTT; CDR3: CASRTAGVDTQYF